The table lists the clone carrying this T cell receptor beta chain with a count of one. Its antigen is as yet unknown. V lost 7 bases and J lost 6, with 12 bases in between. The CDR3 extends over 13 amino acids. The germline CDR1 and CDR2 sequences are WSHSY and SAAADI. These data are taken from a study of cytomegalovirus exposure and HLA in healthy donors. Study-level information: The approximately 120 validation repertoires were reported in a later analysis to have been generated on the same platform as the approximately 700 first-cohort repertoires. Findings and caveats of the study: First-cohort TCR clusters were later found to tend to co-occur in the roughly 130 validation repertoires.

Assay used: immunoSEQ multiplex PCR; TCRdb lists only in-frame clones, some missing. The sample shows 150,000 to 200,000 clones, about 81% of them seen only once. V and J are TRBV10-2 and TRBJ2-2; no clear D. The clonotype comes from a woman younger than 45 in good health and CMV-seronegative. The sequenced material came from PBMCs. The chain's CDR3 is CASTDVGPGELFF. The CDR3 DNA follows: TGCGCCAGCACCGACGTGGGCCCCGGGGAGCTGTTTTTT.